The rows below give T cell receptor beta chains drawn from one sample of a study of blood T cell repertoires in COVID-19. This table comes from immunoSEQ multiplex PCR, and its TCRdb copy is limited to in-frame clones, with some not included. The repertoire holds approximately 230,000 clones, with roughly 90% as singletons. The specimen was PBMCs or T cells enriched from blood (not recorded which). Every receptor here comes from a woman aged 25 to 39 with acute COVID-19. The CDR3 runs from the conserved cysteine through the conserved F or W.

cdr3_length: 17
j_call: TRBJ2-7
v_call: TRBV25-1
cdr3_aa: CASSESWTSGSKYEQYF

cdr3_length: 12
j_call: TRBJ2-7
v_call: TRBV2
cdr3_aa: CASSPTGLEQYF

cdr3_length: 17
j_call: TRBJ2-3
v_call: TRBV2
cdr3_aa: CASSGGGTSTSTDTQYF

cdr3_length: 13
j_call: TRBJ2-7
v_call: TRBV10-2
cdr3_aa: CASGLAGTYEQYF

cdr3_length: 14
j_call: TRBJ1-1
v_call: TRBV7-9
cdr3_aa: CASSGDRGRPEAFF

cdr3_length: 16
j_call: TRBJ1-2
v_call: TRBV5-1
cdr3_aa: CASSLGGTANSYGYTF

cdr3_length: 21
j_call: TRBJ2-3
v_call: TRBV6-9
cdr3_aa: CASSYFSGSYTSGVRTDTQYF

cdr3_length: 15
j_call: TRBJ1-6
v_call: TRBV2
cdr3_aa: CASRDRGEINSPLHF

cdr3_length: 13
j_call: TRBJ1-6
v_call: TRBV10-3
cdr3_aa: CASRDGSNSPLHF

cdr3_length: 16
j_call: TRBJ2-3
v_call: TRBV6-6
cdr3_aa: CASSPPGGGVGDTQYF

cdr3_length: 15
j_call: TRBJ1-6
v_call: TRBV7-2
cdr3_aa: CASSSTGQKNSPLHF

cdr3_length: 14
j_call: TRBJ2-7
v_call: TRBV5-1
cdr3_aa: CASSFMGEGDEQYF

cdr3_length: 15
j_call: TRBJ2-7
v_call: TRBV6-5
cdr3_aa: CASRRSSVGSYEQYF

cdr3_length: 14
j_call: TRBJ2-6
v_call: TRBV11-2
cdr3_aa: CASSETAGANVLTF

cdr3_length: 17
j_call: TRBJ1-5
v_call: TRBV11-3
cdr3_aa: CASSLARGRDGNQPQHF

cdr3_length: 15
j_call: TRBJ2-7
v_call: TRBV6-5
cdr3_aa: CASSYQVTSGYEQYF

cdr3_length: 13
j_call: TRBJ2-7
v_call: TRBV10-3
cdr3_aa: CATGSGGTYEQYF

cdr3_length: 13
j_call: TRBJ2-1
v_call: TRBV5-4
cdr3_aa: CASGPQGDNEQFF

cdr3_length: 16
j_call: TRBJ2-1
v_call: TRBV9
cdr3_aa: CASSVGGQGGHNEQFF

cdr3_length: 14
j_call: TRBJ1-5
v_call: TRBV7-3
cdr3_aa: CANRQGYSNQPQHF

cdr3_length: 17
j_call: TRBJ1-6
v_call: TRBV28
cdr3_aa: CASSPWTGIPYNSPLHF

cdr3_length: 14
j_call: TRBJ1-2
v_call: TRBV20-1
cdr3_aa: CSASLGQGGYGYTF

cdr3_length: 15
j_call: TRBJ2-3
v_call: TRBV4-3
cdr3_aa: CASRPTGQVTDTQYF

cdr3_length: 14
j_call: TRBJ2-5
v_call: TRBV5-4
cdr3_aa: CASSYGLGQETQYF

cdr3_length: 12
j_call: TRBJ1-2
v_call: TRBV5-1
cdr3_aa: CASSENSGGYTF

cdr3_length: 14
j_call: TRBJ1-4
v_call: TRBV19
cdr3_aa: CASTTGVVGEKLFF

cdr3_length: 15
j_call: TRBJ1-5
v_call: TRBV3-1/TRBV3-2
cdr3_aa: CASSQDPAANQPQHF

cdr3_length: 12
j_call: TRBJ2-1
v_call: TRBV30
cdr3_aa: CAWRADYNEQFF

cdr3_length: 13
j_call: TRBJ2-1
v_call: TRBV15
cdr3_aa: CATAVAGDNEQFF

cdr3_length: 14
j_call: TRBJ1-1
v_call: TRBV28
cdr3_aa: CASSLYEVGTEAFF

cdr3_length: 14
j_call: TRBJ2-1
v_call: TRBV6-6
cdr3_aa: CASSPPDRYNEQFF

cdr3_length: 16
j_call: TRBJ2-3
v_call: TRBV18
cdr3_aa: CASSSLAGGETDTQYF

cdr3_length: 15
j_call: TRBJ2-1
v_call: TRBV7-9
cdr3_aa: CASSLAQGARNEQFF

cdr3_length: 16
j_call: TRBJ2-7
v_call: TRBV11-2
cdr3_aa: CASSSRAGGPGDEQYF

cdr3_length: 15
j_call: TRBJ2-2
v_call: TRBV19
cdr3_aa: CASSPPGQNTGELFF

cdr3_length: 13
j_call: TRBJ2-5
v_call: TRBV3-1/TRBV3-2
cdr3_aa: CASSQAGVETQYF

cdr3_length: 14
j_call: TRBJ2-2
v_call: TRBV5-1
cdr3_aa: CASTGTPNTGELFF

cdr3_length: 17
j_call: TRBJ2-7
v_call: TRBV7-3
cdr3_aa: CASSFPALADSWDEQYF

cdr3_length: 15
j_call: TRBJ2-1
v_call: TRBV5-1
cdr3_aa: CASRLVDLKVPEQFF

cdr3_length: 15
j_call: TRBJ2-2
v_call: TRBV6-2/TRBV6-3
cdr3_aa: CASSSAADNTGELFF

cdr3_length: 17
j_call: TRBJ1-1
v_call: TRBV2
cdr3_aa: CASSEAPHAGVFTEAFF

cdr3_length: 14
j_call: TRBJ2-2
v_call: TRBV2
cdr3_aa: CASSEQGNTGELFF

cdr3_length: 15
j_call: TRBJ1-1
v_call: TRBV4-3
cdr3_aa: CASSQDLAGNTEAFF

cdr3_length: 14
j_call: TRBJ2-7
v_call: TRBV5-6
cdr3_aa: CASSPSGTDYEQYF

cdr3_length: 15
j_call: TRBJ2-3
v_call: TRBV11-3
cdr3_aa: CASSLEGASTDTQYF

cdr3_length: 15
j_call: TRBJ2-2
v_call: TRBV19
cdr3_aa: CASSIPRGISGELFF

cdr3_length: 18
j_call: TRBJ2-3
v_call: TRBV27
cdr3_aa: CASSTVPPTGILIDTQYF

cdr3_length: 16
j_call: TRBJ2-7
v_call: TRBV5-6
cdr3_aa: CASSPAATGGSYEQYF

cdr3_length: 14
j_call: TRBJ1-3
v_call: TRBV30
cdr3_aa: CAWEGDRTGNTIYF

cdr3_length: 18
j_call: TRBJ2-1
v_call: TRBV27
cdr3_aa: CASSLSGWRGGDNNEQFF

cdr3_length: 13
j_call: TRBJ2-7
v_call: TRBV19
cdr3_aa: CASLGARTYEQYF

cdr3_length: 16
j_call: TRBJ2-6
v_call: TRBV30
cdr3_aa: CAGKDRWLSGANVLTF

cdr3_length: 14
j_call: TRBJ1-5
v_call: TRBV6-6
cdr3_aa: CASTQDRAWWPQHF

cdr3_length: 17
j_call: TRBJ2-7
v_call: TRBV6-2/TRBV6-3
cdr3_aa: CASSSIIAGALSYEQYF

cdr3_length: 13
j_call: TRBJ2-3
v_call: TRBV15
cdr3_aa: CATSVPGTSAQYF

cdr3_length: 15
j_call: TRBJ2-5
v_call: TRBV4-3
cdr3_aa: CASSRGTSGQETQYF